This record concerns one TCR beta chain sequence. Antigen specificity is unknown. This sample was taken from a study of PD-1 blockade in classical Hodgkin lymphoma. The study, taken as a whole, reports: Exclusion removed patients who began nivolumab under 1 year after ASCT.

V was trimmed by 4 bases and J by 4 bases, leaving 11 bases between them. From germline, CDR1 is LNHDA and CDR2 SQIVND (reference sequence). CDR3 length: 14 residues. Every patient experienced relapse after autologous stem cell transplantation, and brentuximab vedotin exposure varied. When best responses were assessed, they were complete response, partial response or progressive disease. Using immunoSEQ multiplex PCR, the repertoire was profiled, and TCRdb retains in-frame clones only, with some absent. The sample includes roughly 20,000 clones, about nine tenths seen only once; the top ten take around 14%.

This chain links TRBV19 with TRBJ2-4, with D maybe TRBD1 (6 bases). The input for sequencing was peripheral blood mononuclear cells (PBMCs), taken before the second cycle of nivolumab. The source is a human donor with classical Hodgkin lymphoma. Here the CDR3 reads CASSTGAAKNIQYF. The CDR3 nucleotides read TGTGCCAGTAGTACAGGGGCGGCAAAAAACATTCAGTACTTC.